The 12 T cell receptor beta chains listed next were all sequenced from one sample in a study of early stage breast cancer tumors. Repertoires were generated with immunoSEQ multiplex PCR, while TCRdb's copy carries only in-frame clones and drops some. Of roughly 19,000 clones in the sample, approximately 80% were seen once. The specimen sequenced was blood. Receptors were obtained from a person aged 55 to 69 with breast cancer.

This chain's CDR3 is CAWSGQEAESYNEQFF. CDR3 DNA: TGTGCCTGGAGTGGACAGGAGGCGGAGTCCTACAATGAGCAGTTCTTC. V and J are TRBV30 and TRBJ2-1; a weak D match, TRBD1 (6 bases). CDR1 is GTSNPN and CDR2 is SVGIG in the germline V gene (reference sequence). CDR3 length: 16 residues. Trimming took 1 base from V and 1 from J, leaving 14 bases between them.

The V gene is TRBV29-1, the J gene TRBJ2-1, with no clear D. The V end was cut by 0 bases, the J end by 9 bases, with 6 bases between. The CDR3 sequence is 11 residues long. CDR1 is SQVTM, CDR2 ANQGSEA, per germline. The CDR3 spells CSVEDQAEQFF. The CDR3 DNA reads as TGCAGCGTTGAAGATCAGGCTGAGCAGTTCTTC.

This chain links TRBV29-1 with TRBJ2-1; possibly TRBD1 or TRBD2 for D (5 bases each). The CDR3 has 14 amino acids. Germline CDR1 is SQVTM and CDR2 is ANQGSEA. V was shortened by 7 bases and J by 10 bases, with 23 bases between the two germline ends. The CDR3 loop is CSGRRDLSSGEQFF. The CDR3 bases are TGCAGCGGACGCCGGGACCTCAGCTCGGGGGAGCAGTTCTTC.

V gene TRBV4-1 combines with J gene TRBJ2-7; no firm D call. The germline V and J ends were trimmed by 3 bases and 7 bases, with 16 bases remaining between them. The CDR3 is 14 residues long. Germline lookup yields CDR1 MGHRA and CDR2 YSYEKL. Here the CDR3 DNA reads TGCGCCAGCAGCCAGGAGCGATCCTTTGGGGAGCAGTACTTC. It yields the protein CASSQERSFGEQYF.

V and J are TRBV2 and TRBJ2-7; D gene uncertain. Germline lookup yields CDR1 SNHLY and CDR2 FYNNEI. This CDR3 contains 12 residues. V was cut by 2 bases and J by 3 bases, with 5 bases left in between. CDR3 loop: CASSETGYEQYF. In DNA, the CDR3 is TGTGCCAGCAGTGAAACCGGCTACGAGCAGTACTTC.

This sequence joins TRBV5-4 and TRBJ2-2, with TRBD1 as a possible D gene (5 bases). V was clipped by 4 bases and J by 2 bases, with 12 bases between them. Per germline, CDR1 SGHNT and CDR2 YYREEE (reference sequence). The CDR3 spans 15 residues. DNA of the CDR3: TGTGCCAGCAGCCCAGGGCGGAGAAACACCGGGGAGCTGTTTTTT. Amino acid sequence: CASSPGRRNTGELFF.

The chain carries TRBV6-5 and TRBJ1-5, with D perhaps TRBD1 (6 bases). Germline CDR1 and CDR2: MNHEY and SVGAGI. The CDR3 covers 15 residues. Between the trimmed V and J ends, which lost 6 bases and 1 base, there was a span of 13 bases. As DNA, the CDR3 is TGTGCCAGCAGGCCAGGACAGCCCAGCAATCAGCCCCAGCATTTT. This translates into CASRPGQPSNQPQHF.

V usage is TRBV27 and J usage is TRBJ2-3; the D is unclear. Trimming cost V 8 bases and J 3 bases, with 6 bases left between them. CDR1 is MNHEY and CDR2 is SMNVEV in the germline V gene (reference sequence). This CDR3 is built from 11 residues. CDR3: CASQMTDTQYF. DNA for the CDR3: TGTGCCAGCCAAATGACAGATACGCAGTATTTT.

The J gene is TRBJ2-1, the V gene TRBV4-2; 11 positions match TRBD2. The germline CDR1 and CDR2 sequences are LGHNA and YNFKEQ. CDR3 size: 16 residues. V was pared by 0 bases and J by 8 bases, with 6 bases of the junction left unmatched. The DNA of the CDR3 is TGTGCCAGCAGCCAAGAGTACCTAGCGGGGGGCGATGAGCAGTTCTTC. It specifies CASSQEYLAGGDEQFF.

V and J are TRBV5-6 and TRBJ1-2, with D maybe TRBD1 (5 bases). CDR3 size: 14 residues. Trimming cost V 0 bases and J 4 bases, with 10 bases left between them. Germline lookup yields CDR1 SGHDT and CDR2 YYEEEE. CDR3 bases: TGTGCCAGCAGCTTGGGCCAGGGATCCTATGGCTACACCTTC. Amino acid sequence: CASSLGQGSYGYTF.

The rearrangement links TRBV5-1 to TRBJ2-1, with a possible D match to TRBD2 (6 bases). Germline V CDR1 and CDR2: SGHRS, YFSETQ. The CDR3 length is 14 residues. The V gene lost 6 bases and the J gene lost 3 bases, with 13 bases spanning the gap. CDR3 bases: TGCGCCAGCACTTATGGAGGGGACTACAATGAGCAGTTCTTC. Its translation: CASTYGGDYNEQFF.

In this sample, this clone turned up a few times. This chain joins TRBV30 and TRBJ1-1; D gene unclear. V was clipped by 4 bases and J by 7 bases, with 13 bases between them. The CDR3 length is 12 residues. From germline, CDR1 is GTSNPN and CDR2 SVGIG (reference sequence). The CDR3 region has the DNA TGTGCCTGGAATTTAATCCGGGGTGAAGCTTTCTTT. This translates into CAWNLIRGEAFF.